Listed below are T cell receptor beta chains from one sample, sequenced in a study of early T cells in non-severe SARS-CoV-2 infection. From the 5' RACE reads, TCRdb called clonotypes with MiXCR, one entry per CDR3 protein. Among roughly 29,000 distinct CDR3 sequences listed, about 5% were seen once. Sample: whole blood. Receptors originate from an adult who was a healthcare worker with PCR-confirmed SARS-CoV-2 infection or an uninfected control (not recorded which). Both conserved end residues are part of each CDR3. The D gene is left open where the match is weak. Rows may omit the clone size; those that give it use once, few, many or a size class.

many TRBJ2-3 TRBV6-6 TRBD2 CASRPGLSTDTQYF TGTGCCAGCAGACCGGGACTAAGCACAGATACGCAGTATTTT
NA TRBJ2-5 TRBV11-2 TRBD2 CASSLSSGGQETQYF TGTGCCAGCAGCTTATCGAGCGGGGGCCAGGAGACCCAGTACTTC
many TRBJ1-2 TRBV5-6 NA CASSFPFQGNYGYTF TGTGCCAGCAGCTTCCCTTTTCAAGGAAATTATGGCTACACCTTC
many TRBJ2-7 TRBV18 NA CASSPAPYEQYF TGTGCCAGCTCACCCGCCCCCTACGAGCAGTACTTC
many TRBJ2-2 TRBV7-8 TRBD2 CASSREGANTGELFF TGTGCCAGCAGCCGGGAGGGGGCGAACACCGGGGAGCTGTTTTTT
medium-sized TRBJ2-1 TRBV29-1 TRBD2 CSVSSGGPTDEQFF TGCAGCGTATCTAGCGGAGGTCCGACAGATGAGCAGTTCTTC
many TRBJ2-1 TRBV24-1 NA CATSDNLGEQFF TGTGCCACCAGTGACAACTTGGGTGAGCAGTTCTTC
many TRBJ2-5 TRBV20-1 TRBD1 CSAVDRALQETQYF TGCAGTGCCGTGGACAGGGCCTTGCAAGAGACCCAGTACTTC
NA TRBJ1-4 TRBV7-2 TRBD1 CASSLGTGENEKLFF TGTGCCAGCAGCTTAGGGACAGGGGAAAATGAAAAACTGTTTTTT
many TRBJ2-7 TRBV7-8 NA CASSWDHTYEQYF TGTGCCAGCAGCTGGGACCATACCTACGAGCAGTACTTC
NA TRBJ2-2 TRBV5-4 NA CASSRTENTGELFF TGTGCCAGCAGCCGGACAGAGAACACCGGGGAGCTGTTTTTT
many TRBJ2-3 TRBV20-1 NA CSASRSGGYTDTQYF TGCAGTGCCTCGCGAAGCGGCGGGTACACAGATACGCAGTATTTT
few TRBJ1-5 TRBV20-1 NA CSARPGDQPQHF TGCAGTGCTAGGCCGGGAGATCAGCCCCAGCATTTT
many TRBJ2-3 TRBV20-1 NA CSARPGPIDTQYF TGCAGTGCTAGACCAGGGCCGATAGATACGCAGTATTTT
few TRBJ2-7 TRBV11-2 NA CASSSPLGTSYEQYF TGTGCCAGCAGCTCCCCCCTTGGGACAAGCTACGAGCAGTACTTC
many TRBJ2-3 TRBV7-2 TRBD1 CASSLATGRFTQYF TGTGCCAGCAGCTTAGCGACAGGGCGTTTTACGCAGTATTTT